The clone carrying this TCR beta chain was counted a few times. Antigen specificity is unknown. The sample belongs to a study of shared clonotypes between healthy human individuals. On the study more broadly: The donors, two women and three men, were aged 18 to 49.

General observations from the study: Among the subsets, naive ones generally showed larger estimated richness than memory ones. Clonotype sharing among donors was thought likely to change with sequencing depth. Across a handful of donors, naive CD4 shared 5% to 6.5%, naive CD8 more than 3%, memory CD4 roughly 2.4%, memory CD8 about 0.38%.

Naive CD8 cells lacked CD45RO, underwent positive selection for CCR7 and left out terminally differentiated effector memory CD45RA+ cells. The V gene lost 2 bases and the J gene lost 9 bases, with 8 bases spanning the gap. Germline assignment: CDR1 SNHLY and CDR2 FYNNEI. The CDR3 is made up of 13 amino acids. TCRdb's table, derived via immunoSEQ multiplex PCR, lists solely in-frame clones and lacks some. The sample lists around 2,000,000 clones, 85% to 95% seen once, with less than 1.5% in the top ten. Input material: naive CD8+ T cells sorted from blood. This rearrangement joins TRBV2 to TRBJ1-6; no definite D call. The sequence was collected from a young man in good health. Here the CDR3 DNA reads TGTGCCAGCAGTGAAAAGATAATTTCACCCCTCCACTTT. Residues: CASSEKIISPLHF.